These 5 T cell receptor beta chains originate from one sample sequenced in a study of blood T cell repertoires in COVID-19. The repertoire was sequenced with immunoSEQ multiplex PCR; TCRdb's copy has only in-frame clones and lacks some. This sample has a few hundred thousand clones, with more than 70% found just once. Sequenced: peripheral blood. These receptors were obtained from a woman aged 18 to 35 with acute or convalescent COVID-19.

In nucleotides, the CDR3 is TGTGCCAGCACCGCCTCCAGGACTAGCGGGAGGGCGGGCACAGATACGCAGTATTTT. It specifies CASTASRTSGRAGTDTQYF. The chain employs TRBV7-9 and TRBJ2-3; 15 bases are shared with TRBD2. This CDR3 has 19 residues. The germline V gene encodes CDR1 SEHNR and CDR2 FQNEAQ (reference sequence). After removal of 7 bases from V and 1 base from J, the junction contained 12 bases not matched to a gene.

V usage is TRBV21-1 and J usage is TRBJ2-3; TRBD2 was called by the table and not checked on the DNA. TRBV21-1 is a pseudogene locus. CDR3 length: 15 residues. DNA of the CDR3: TGTGCCAGCTTCTCTAGCGGGCCCTTCACAGATACGCAGTATTTT. It encodes CASFSSGPFTDTQYF.

V gene TRBV21-1 combines with J gene TRBJ2-1; the DNA was not used to check the table's D call, TRBD2. TRBV21-1 is a recognized pseudogene. The CDR3 totals 12 residues. This chain's CDR3 is CASSPLVKEQFF. CDR3 coding DNA: TGTGCCAGCAGCCCCCTAGTAAAAGAGCAGTTCTTC.

This chain uses TRBV19 with TRBJ2-3; TRBD2 matches at 8 bases. Germline CDR1 is LNHDA and CDR2 is SQIVND (reference sequence). There are 15 residues in the CDR3. J gave up 4 bases and V 6 bases, and 9 bases lay outside the gene matches. The CDR3 here is CASSQGLAAPDTQYF. The CDR3 nucleotides are TGTGCCAGTAGCCAAGGACTAGCAGCCCCAGATACGCAGTATTTT.

CDR3 residues: CASSLLLGLAEWNEQFF. The CDR3, as DNA: TGTGCCAGCAGCTTATTATTGGGACTAGCGGAGTGGAATGAGCAGTTCTTC. The V gene is TRBV7-9, the J gene TRBJ2-1, with TRBD2 matching over 11 bases. The CDR3 has 17 amino acids. With 2 bases clipped from V and 7 bases from J, the junction kept 10 bases outside the gene matches. The germline V gene has CDR1 SEHNR and CDR2 FQNEAQ (reference sequence).